Shown below are 20 T cell receptor beta chains from a single sample sequenced in a study of blood T cell repertoires in COVID-19. Generated by immunoSEQ multiplex PCR, the TCRdb table keeps only in-frame clones and is missing some. Of approximately 500,000 clones in the sample, over 75% are singletons; the top ten hold roughly 1.9%. The sample consisted of PBMCs or T cells enriched from blood (not recorded which). Every receptor here comes from a woman in her forties who had recovered from COVID-19.

The chain couples TRBV19 to TRBJ2-3, with D unclear. V lost 7 bases and J lost 1, with 18 bases in between. CDR1 and CDR2 from the germline V gene are LNHDA and SQIVND (reference sequence). The CDR3 totals 16 residues. In DNA form, the CDR3 reads TGTGCCAGTACCGCCAAAGATAGCAGACGCACAGATACGCAGTATTTT. This sequence encodes CASTAKDSRRTDTQYF.

The chain links TRBV19 to TRBJ1-1; D remains ambiguous. This CDR3 spans 15 amino acids. Germline V gene lookup returns CDR1 LNHDA and CDR2 SQIVND (reference sequence). V dropped 5 bases and J dropped 4 bases, with 17 bases sitting between them. The CDR3: CASSSEVGIGTEAFF. CDR3 in DNA: TGTGCCAGTAGTTCAGAGGTCGGTATTGGCACTGAAGCTTTCTTT.

The V call is TRBV13, the J call TRBJ2-2; D is unresolved. This CDR3 comprises 14 residues. Trimming left V 1 base short and J 1 base short, with 4 bases between. CDR1 is PRHDT, CDR2 FYEKMQ, per germline (reference sequence). In DNA, the CDR3 is TGTGCCAGCAGCTTAGCCCGGAACACCGGGGAGCTGTTTTTT. As protein: CASSLARNTGELFF. Using reference TRBV13 and TRBJ2-2 for the parts outside the CDR3, the full variable domain is AAGVIQSPRHLIKEKRETATLKCYPIPRHDTVYWYQQGPGQDPQFLISFYEKMQSDKGSIPDRFSAQQFSDYHSELNMSSLELGDSALYFCASSLARNTGELFFGEGSRLTVL.

There are a few counts of this clone. The V gene is TRBV19, the J gene TRBJ1-4, with no clear D. V lost 5 bases and J lost 5, with 15 bases in between. The CDR3 contains 15 residues. Per the germline V gene, CDR1 is LNHDA and CDR2 is SQIVND (reference sequence). CDR3 DNA sequence: TGTGCCAGTAGTCCCTTTTCGTACAGAAATGAAAAACTGTTTTTT. The encoded protein is CASSPFSYRNEKLFF.

The DNA for the CDR3 is TGTGCCAGCAGCGAAAGCGTAGCGACAGATACGCAGTATTTT. Translating it yields CASSESVATDTQYF. The chain employs TRBV4-2 and TRBJ2-3, with a possible D match to TRBD2 (5 bases). Germline V CDR1 and CDR2: LGHNA, YNFKEQ. CDR3 length: 14 amino acids. Trimming took off 5 bases at V and 3 bases at J, with 12 bases between the two ends.

This clone was counted only a few times. This chain links TRBV6-2 or TRBV6-3 with TRBJ1-6; possibly TRBD1 for D (6 bases). V lost 4 bases and J lost 7, with 11 bases in between. The CDR3 contains 14 residues. Per the germline V gene, CDR1 is MNHEY and CDR2 is SVGEGT. The CDR3: CASSWGRGNSPLHF. The CDR3 coding sequence is TGTGCCAGCAGTTGGGGCAGGGGAAATTCACCCCTCCACTTT.

The rearrangement joins TRBV11-2 to TRBJ2-7; the match to TRBD1 covers 9 bases. Germline assignment: CDR1 SGHAT and CDR2 FQNNGV. The CDR3 covers 15 residues. After removal of 8 bases from V and 3 bases from J, the junction contained 11 bases not matched to a gene. The CDR3 region is CASGRSGTGYYEQYF. The CDR3 DNA follows: TGTGCCAGCGGAAGGAGCGGGACAGGGTACTACGAGCAGTACTTC.

The chain recombines TRBV14 with TRBJ1-6; a possible D gene is TRBD1 (5 bases). Germline V gene data show CDR1 as SGHDN and CDR2 as FVKESK. Trimming removed 4 bases at V and 6 bases at J, with 16 bases between. The CDR3 extends over 16 amino acids. Here the CDR3 reads CASSPAGPQGNSPLHF. In DNA form, the CDR3 reads TGTGCCAGCAGCCCCGCGGGACCGCAGGGTAATTCACCCCTCCACTTT.

The V gene is TRBV20-1, the J gene TRBJ1-1; tentatively, D is TRBD1 (6 bases). CDR1 and CDR2 (germline): DFQATT, SNEGSKA (reference sequence). CDR3 length: 11 amino acids. Trimming cost V 3 bases and J 12 bases, with 14 bases left between them. The CDR3 sequence: CSARGGAVTFF. The CDR3 DNA sequence: TGCAGTGCTAGGGGGGGGGCCGTAACTTTCTTT.

This chain links TRBV24-1 with TRBJ2-3; no reliable D call. Per germline, CDR1 KGHDR and CDR2 SFDVKD. The CDR3 consists of 14 residues. The ends were cut back, 1 base at V and 7 bases at J, with 11 bases in the middle. The CDR3 coding sequence is TGTGCCACCAGTGATTTCCCTAATCCGCATACGCAGTATTTT. Translating gives CATSDFPNPHTQYF.

The chain employs TRBV19 and TRBJ2-1; tentative D call: TRBD2 (5 bases). Trimming left V 5 bases short and J 6 bases short, with 23 bases between. Germline V gene sequence: CDR1 LNHDA, CDR2 SQIVND (reference sequence). The CDR3 runs 17 residues. The CDR3 protein is CASSPKTGWELGNEQFF. The CDR3 coding sequence is TGTGCCAGTAGTCCCAAGACGGGGTGGGAACTGGGCAATGAGCAGTTCTTC.

V usage is TRBV12-3 or TRBV12-4 and J usage is TRBJ2-3, with a tentative D call TRBD2 (6 bases). CDR3 size: 12 residues. V was cut by 4 bases and J by 6 bases, with 8 bases left in between. The CDR3 reads CASSSEGDTQYF. The CDR3 DNA follows: TGTGCCAGCAGTTCGGAGGGGGATACGCAGTATTTT.

This clone occurred a few times. The chain carries TRBV2 and TRBJ1-4; 7 positions agree with TRBD1. Germline CDR1 is SNHLY and CDR2 is FYNNEI. V was pared by 6 bases and J by 5 bases, with 6 bases of the junction left unmatched. The CDR3 is 14 amino acids. In nucleotides, the CDR3 is TGTGCCAGCAGCGTAGACAGGGTAAATGAAAAACTGTTTTTT. Residues: CASSVDRVNEKLFF.

The chain recombines TRBV27 with TRBJ2-5; D gene uncertain. This CDR3 is 12 amino acids long. Per germline, CDR1 MNHEY and CDR2 SMNVEV (reference sequence). V gave up 4 bases and J gave up 2 bases, with 5 bases separating them. CDR3 sequence reads: CASSSLQETQYF. CDR3 nucleotides: TGTGCCAGCAGTTCCTTACAAGAGACCCAGTACTTC.

J is TRBJ2-5 and V is TRBV12-3 or TRBV12-4; 8 nucleotides align to TRBD1. V lost 5 bases, J lost 7 bases, and 6 bases stayed unmatched. The CDR3 is 13 residues long. Written as DNA, the CDR3 is TGTGCCAGCAGTACCGACAGGGGTGGGACCCAGTACTTC. The encoded protein is CASSTDRGGTQYF.

This clone came up once. The chain links TRBV19 to TRBJ2-5; tentatively, D is TRBD1 (5 bases). V lost 2 bases to trimming and J lost 5 bases, with 12 bases between them. The CDR3 sequence is 14 residues long. CDR1 is LNHDA, CDR2 SQIVND, per germline (reference sequence). The CDR3 DNA is TGTGCCAGTAGTATAATAGGGGTGAGGGAGACCCAGTACTTC. Its protein is CASSIIGVRETQYF.

The chain recombines TRBV6-5 with TRBJ2-7; D is undetermined. Germline CDR1 MNHEY, CDR2 SVGAGI. The V gene lost 6 bases and the J gene lost 7 bases, with 19 bases spanning the gap. CDR3 length: 14 residues. Here the CDR3 reads CASSHAERAAEQYF. DNA of the CDR3: TGTGCCAGCAGCCACGCAGAGCGTGCGGCTGAGCAGTACTTC.

This clone was seen just once. The V and J genes are TRBV19 and TRBJ1-1, with D unclear. CDR3 length: 14 amino acids. In germline, CDR1 is LNHDA, CDR2 SQIVND (reference sequence). Trimming pared 2 bases from V and 6 bases from J, leaving 13 bases between. This CDR3 reads CASSIKPAGAEAFF. The CDR3 DNA reads as TGTGCCAGTAGTATAAAGCCCGCAGGTGCTGAAGCTTTCTTT. Full variable domain (missing parts from reference TRBV19 and TRBJ1-1): DGGITQSPKYLFRKEGQNVTLSCEQNLNHDAMYWYRQDPGQGLRLIYYSQIVNDFQKGDIAEGYSVSREKKESFPLTVTSAQKNPTAFYLCASSIKPAGAEAFFGQGTRLTVV.

The V and J genes are TRBV10-3 and TRBJ1-1; a weak D match, TRBD1 (5 bases). CDR3 length: 18 residues. V dropped 0 bases and J dropped 3 bases, with 20 bases sitting between them. Germline loops: CDR1 ENHRY, CDR2 SYGVKD. CDR3 residues: CAISESSGRNSWYTEAFF. CDR3 DNA: TGTGCCATCAGTGAGTCTTCAGGGAGGAATTCCTGGTACACTGAAGCTTTCTTT.

This clone was counted between two and nine times. The CDR3 spells CASSDGGRAEAFF. CDR3 sequence (DNA): TGCGCCAGCAGTGACGGGGGGAGGGCTGAAGCTTTCTTT. The chain couples TRBV10-1 to TRBJ1-1; TRBD1 might be the D (5 bases). V lost 3 bases and J 6 bases, leaving 11 bases between the germline ends. The germline V gene has CDR1 WNHNN and CDR2 SYGVQD (reference sequence). The CDR3 is 13 residues long.